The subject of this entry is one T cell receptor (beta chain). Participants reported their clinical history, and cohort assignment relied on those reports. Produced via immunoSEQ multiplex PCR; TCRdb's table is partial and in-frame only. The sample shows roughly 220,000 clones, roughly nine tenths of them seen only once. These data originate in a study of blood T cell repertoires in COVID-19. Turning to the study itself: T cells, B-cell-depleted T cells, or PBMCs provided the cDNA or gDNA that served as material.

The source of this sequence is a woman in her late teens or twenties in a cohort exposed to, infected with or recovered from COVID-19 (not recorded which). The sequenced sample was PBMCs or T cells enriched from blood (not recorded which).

DNA for the CDR3: TGTGCCAGCAGCCTCCACGACAGGGCCACAAAGGGGGGCTACACCTTC. This gives the protein CASSLHDRATKGGYTF. The gene calls are TRBV3-1 (or the pseudogene TRBV3-2) and TRBJ1-2, with 7 bases aligning to TRBD1. With V trimmed by 4 bases and J by 8 bases, 16 bases remained unmatched. CDR3 length: 16 amino acids. Looked up from germline, CDR1 is LGHDT and CDR2 is YNNKEL (reference sequence).